This TCR beta chain was identified during a study of blood T cells in healthy people across ages. Peripheral blood samples of around 9.8 milliliters were drawn from each donor. The V gene lost 4 bases and the J gene lost 6 bases, with 12 bases spanning the gap. Germline V gene sequence: CDR1 SGHTA, CDR2 FQGNSA. The CDR3 sequence is 14 residues long. For the second PCR, which ran for about 7 to 11 cycles, a sample-barcoded 5' primer and a J-beta primer mix were used. A template-switch adaptor with 12 random nucleotides tagged each cDNA molecule. TCRdb recomputed calls from the 5' RACE reads with MiXCR, one row per CDR3 protein. Of roughly 2 million distinct CDR3 sequences listed, around half are singletons.

Specimen: blood. The rearrangement uses TRBV7-2 and TRBJ2-2; D perhaps matches TRBD2 (7 bases). This receptor was taken from a woman aged 40 to 50 in good health. As DNA, the CDR3 is TGTGCCAGCAGCTATTTGGGGGGGCCCGGGGAGCTGTTTTTT. This codes for CASSYLGGPGELFF. The variable domain in full, with the rest retrieved from reference TRBV7-2 and TRBJ2-2, is GAGVSQSPSNKVTEKGKDVELRCDPISGHTALYWYRQSLGQGLEFLIYFQGNSAPDKSGLPSDRFSAERTGGSVSTLTIQRTQQEDSAVYLCASSYLGGPGELFFGEGSRLTVL.